The clone carrying this TCR beta chain was seen only a few times. As yet, its antigen is unknown. A read error may produce the germline difference seen at one junction end. General study findings and limits: Tumor Tregs overlapped most with tumor, then blood, naive CD4+ cells. Larger-cohort validation covered only one TCR beta V-J rearrangement.

TCRdb recomputed calls from the 5' RACE reads with MiXCR, one row per CDR3 protein. The sample has tens of thousands of distinct CDR3 sequences, roughly 28% seen once. The CDR3 is 15 residues long. Germline V CDR1 and CDR2: DFQATT, SNEGSKA (reference sequence). CD25-based Treg depletion was applied to purified naive CD4+ T cells. The source material was naive CD4+ T cells sorted from blood. The subset: naive CD4+ T cells, CD4+CD45RA+CD25-. The chain recombines TRBV20-1 with TRBJ2-3; D is possibly TRBD2 (5 bases). This TCR was sampled from a female donor with breast cancer. The CDR3 nucleotides read TGCAGTACTAGAGAACTAGATCGGGGCACAGATACGCAGTATTTT. It codes for CSTRELDRGTDTQYF.